A selection of T cell receptor beta chains follows, all from one sample in a study of OX40 agonist ivuxolimab in advanced cancers. Method: immunoSEQ multiplex PCR; TCRdb's copy keeps in-frame clones and lacks some. The sample includes almost 50,000 clones, approximately 91% of them seen just once. The specimen was CD4+ or CD8+ T cells sorted from blood, collected in a trial of the OX40 agonist ivuxolimab. These receptors all come from an adult with an advanced solid tumor such as melanoma, head and neck, liver or kidney cancer. The CDR3 runs from the conserved cysteine through the conserved F or W. Fields, in order: V gene, J gene, CDR3 protein.

v_call: TRBV6-5
j_call: TRBJ1-2
cdr3_aa: CASTSRDGYGYTF

v_call: TRBV2
j_call: TRBJ2-2
cdr3_aa: CASKRMGSNGELFF

v_call: TRBV19
j_call: TRBJ2-3
cdr3_aa: CASKDLVVSGASSTDTQYF

v_call: TRBV7-3
j_call: TRBJ2-1
cdr3_aa: CASSLIAGGHNEQFF

v_call: TRBV2
j_call: TRBJ2-7
cdr3_aa: CASSEWASGEQQYF

v_call: TRBV6-5
j_call: TRBJ1-2
cdr3_aa: CASSYSGQGLGGYTF

v_call: TRBV18
j_call: TRBJ2-7
cdr3_aa: CASSHRGPYEQYF

v_call: TRBV5-1
j_call: TRBJ1-4
cdr3_aa: CASSLEGTEEKLFF

v_call: TRBV20-1
j_call: TRBJ2-7
cdr3_aa: CSARAGYEQYF

v_call: TRBV28
j_call: TRBJ2-7
cdr3_aa: CASSIGGEQYF

v_call: TRBV6-5
j_call: TRBJ2-2
cdr3_aa: CASSYFGTGELFF

v_call: TRBV7-9
j_call: TRBJ1-1
cdr3_aa: CASSLVGSGITEAFF

v_call: TRBV9
j_call: TRBJ2-3
cdr3_aa: CASSVDWLAGATLQDTQYF

v_call: TRBV6-1
j_call: TRBJ2-1
cdr3_aa: CASTILAGGGNEQFF

v_call: TRBV19
j_call: TRBJ2-1
cdr3_aa: CASSVASGHNEQFF

v_call: TRBV2
j_call: TRBJ2-1
cdr3_aa: CASMGRRNNEQFF

v_call: TRBV4-1
j_call: TRBJ1-1
cdr3_aa: CASSPGQGPMNTEAFF

v_call: TRBV5-1
j_call: TRBJ1-4
cdr3_aa: CASSLAGQGAFEKLFF

v_call: TRBV2
j_call: TRBJ2-1
cdr3_aa: CASSELAGDNEQFF

v_call: TRBV19
j_call: TRBJ2-5
cdr3_aa: CASSGRQTGGETQYF

v_call: TRBV18
j_call: TRBJ1-1
cdr3_aa: CASSRRDGNTEAFF

v_call: TRBV27
j_call: TRBJ1-1
cdr3_aa: CASSLSEQGWNTEAFF

v_call: TRBV11-3
j_call: TRBJ2-3
cdr3_aa: CASSFRADTQYF

v_call: TRBV27
j_call: TRBJ2-2
cdr3_aa: CASSSRLGLAGAQTGELFF

v_call: TRBV6-5
j_call: TRBJ2-7
cdr3_aa: CASSPIWGLTYEQYF

v_call: TRBV9
j_call: TRBJ2-3
cdr3_aa: CASSVAPTSGATDTQYF

v_call: TRBV6-1
j_call: TRBJ2-1
cdr3_aa: CASSERGGVRDEQFF

v_call: TRBV10-3
j_call: TRBJ2-7
cdr3_aa: CASSYSSSGAAYEQYF

v_call: TRBV19
j_call: TRBJ1-1
cdr3_aa: CASSIWQGRIMNTEAFF

v_call: TRBV6-5
j_call: TRBJ1-1
cdr3_aa: CASSSTGGIVIAFF

v_call: TRBV18
j_call: TRBJ2-5
cdr3_aa: CASSPTQETQYF

v_call: TRBV18
j_call: TRBJ1-3
cdr3_aa: CASSPNYSEDTIYF

v_call: TRBV6-4
j_call: TRBJ1-2
cdr3_aa: CASSNGGYGYTF

v_call: TRBV11-2
j_call: TRBJ1-2
cdr3_aa: CASSVAGGVKGYTF

v_call: TRBV19
j_call: TRBJ2-7
cdr3_aa: CASKVQRDSYEQYF

v_call: TRBV25-1
j_call: TRBJ2-7
cdr3_aa: CASSDSSGSYEQYF

v_call: TRBV28
j_call: TRBJ1-2
cdr3_aa: CASSRPGTENGYTF

v_call: TRBV19
j_call: TRBJ1-1
cdr3_aa: CASSKGPMGRGPNTEAFF

v_call: TRBV27
j_call: TRBJ1-5
cdr3_aa: CASSLTSVAQAQHF

v_call: TRBV19
j_call: TRBJ2-6
cdr3_aa: CASSISGASSGANVLTF

v_call: TRBV6-1
j_call: TRBJ1-5
cdr3_aa: CASSDSTGPQHF

v_call: TRBV10-3
j_call: TRBJ1-1
cdr3_aa: CAIVSQANTEAFF

v_call: TRBV7-9
j_call: TRBJ1-1
cdr3_aa: CASSPTDRPNTEAFF

v_call: TRBV28
j_call: TRBJ1-5
cdr3_aa: CASSLREPQHF

v_call: TRBV11-2
j_call: TRBJ2-3
cdr3_aa: CASSQRGGGAGDTQYF

v_call: TRBV19
j_call: TRBJ2-2
cdr3_aa: CATQITGKKTGELFF

v_call: TRBV27
j_call: TRBJ2-7
cdr3_aa: CASSLGVGYEQYF

v_call: TRBV5-6
j_call: TRBJ2-3
cdr3_aa: CASSTWASSTDTQYF

v_call: TRBV7-9
j_call: TRBJ2-1
cdr3_aa: CASRYVWANEQFF

v_call: TRBV11-3
j_call: TRBJ2-3
cdr3_aa: CASSLDSGQGLTDTQYF

v_call: TRBV15
j_call: TRBJ1-2
cdr3_aa: CATSRDGQIYGYTF

v_call: TRBV4-1
j_call: TRBJ2-3
cdr3_aa: CASSLTGEDTQYF

v_call: TRBV29-1
j_call: TRBJ2-1
cdr3_aa: CSVEERRRKPGEQFF

v_call: TRBV15
j_call: TRBJ1-4
cdr3_aa: CATSRDTGGEKLFF

v_call: TRBV28
j_call: TRBJ1-1
cdr3_aa: CASSSQEVGEAFF